This TCR beta chain was documented in a study of technical replicates of blood from several donors. Sequencing was performed with immunoSEQ multiplex PCR; in TCRdb, only in-frame clones are kept and a portion is missing. The sample holds over 85,000 clones, about 94% seen once. The sequenced sample consisted of T cells isolated from PBMCs. The clonotype comes from a human donor in good health.

For the CDR3, the DNA is TGCGCCAGCAGCCCAAACACCGGGGAGCTGTTTTTT. This encodes CASSPNTGELFF. The J gene is TRBJ2-2, the V gene TRBV5-1; no firm D call. The V end was cut by 4 bases, the J end by 2 bases, with 3 bases between. Germline loops: CDR1 SGHRS, CDR2 YFSETQ. CDR3 size: 12 residues.